The 18 T cell receptor beta chains below all came from one sample that was sequenced in a study of blood T cell repertoires in COVID-19. Some clones are missing from TCRdb's copy, which holds only in-frame ones; the method was immunoSEQ multiplex PCR. The table lists 40,000 to 50,000 clones, around 80% of them singletons, with more than 25% in the top ten. The sequenced sample was peripheral blood. The origin of the receptors is a man aged 70-80 years with acute or convalescent COVID-19.

The chain recombines TRBV11-2 with TRBJ2-1, with D unresolved. The CDR3 covers 13 residues. With 5 bases removed from V and 3 bases from J, the gap between germline ends came to 8 bases. The germline CDR1 and CDR2 sequences are SGHAT and FQNNGV. The CDR3 DNA follows: TGTGCCAGCAGCCCGAGTGACTACAATGAGCAGTTCTTC. It encodes CASSPSDYNEQFF.

In its sample, this clone ranks as medium-sized. Here the CDR3 reads CASSLAPPVYEQYF. CDR3 nucleotides: TGCGCCAGCAGCTTGGCCCCCCCGGTATACGAGCAGTACTTC. The chain recombines TRBV5-1 with TRBJ2-7; no definite D call. The V end lost 0 bases, the J end lost 4 bases, and 11 bases lay between the germline ends. Germline CDR1 SGHRS, CDR2 YFSETQ. The CDR3 is 14 amino acids.

The chain has TRBV27 and TRBJ1-1; D is perhaps TRBD1 (6 bases). CDR1 is MNHEY, CDR2 SMNVEV, per germline (reference sequence). The V end lost 5 bases, the J end lost 4 bases, and 14 bases lay between the germline ends. The CDR3 runs to 14 residues. CDR3 nucleotides: TGTGCCAGCAGTCCCCACAGGGAAAGCACTGAAGCTTTCTTT. Its protein product is CASSPHRESTEAFF.

V usage is TRBV5-8 and J usage is TRBJ1-1; 7 positions agree with TRBD1. The CDR3 is 14 residues long. CDR1 is SGHTS, CDR2 YDEGEE, per germline. The J segment lost 13 bases and the V segment lost 4 bases, leaving 16 bases of the junction unmatched. CDR3 DNA sequence: TGTGCCAGCAGCCCGCTAATAGAGGGACAGATCTGTTTCTTT. Translating it yields CASSPLIEGQICFF.

The chain has TRBV15 and TRBJ1-2; D not resolved. With 0 bases removed from V and 2 bases from J, the gap between germline ends came to 13 bases. The CDR3 covers 16 residues. The germline V gene has CDR1 LNHNV and CDR2 YYDKDF (reference sequence). The CDR3 bases are TGTGCCACCAGCAGAGAGACTATCGTCGGAAACTATGGCTACACCTTC. Translation gives CATSRETIVGNYGYTF. Supplemented by reference TRBV15 and TRBJ1-2, the full variable domain reads DAMVIQNPRYQVTQFGKPVTLSCSQTLNHNVMYWYQQKSSQAPKLLFHYYDKDFNNEADTPDNFQSRRPNTSFCFLDIRSPGLGDTAMYLCATSRETIVGNYGYTFGSGTRLTVV.

The chain employs TRBV29-1 and TRBJ2-3, with a tentative D call TRBD2 (6 bases). Germline CDR1 reads SQVTM; CDR2 reads ANQGSEA. V was trimmed by 6 bases and J by 6 bases, leaving 16 bases between them. The CDR3 is 13 amino acids. The CDR3 DNA is TGCAGCGTGCGGGATGTGGGACGGGATACGCAGTATTTT. This codes for CSVRDVGRDTQYF.

The rearrangement uses TRBV27 and TRBJ1-5; the match to TRBD1 covers 7 bases. From germline, CDR1 is MNHEY and CDR2 SMNVEV (reference sequence). The CDR3 is 13 residues long. With 5 bases clipped from V and 2 bases from J, the junction kept 0 bases outside the gene matches. The CDR3 DNA reads TGTGCCAGCAGTACAGGGGGCAATCAGCCCCAGCATTTT. This gives the protein CASSTGGNQPQHF.

Regarding this clone: Germline and junction disagree at one end, which may indicate a read error. The chain couples TRBV7-7 to TRBJ2-1; the match to TRBD1 covers 9 bases. Germline lookup yields CDR1 SSHAT and CDR2 FNYEAQ (reference sequence). This CDR3 is 14 amino acids long. The CDR3 DNA reads TGTGCTAGCAGCCTCTTACAGGGGGCTAATGAGCAGTTCTTC. Amino acids: CASSLLQGANEQFF. Looking up the rest from reference TRBV7-7 and TRBJ2-1 gives the full variable domain: GAGVSQSPRYKVTKRGQDVTLRCDPISSHATLYWYQQALGQGPEFLTYFNYEAQPDKSGLPSDRFSAERPEGSISTLTIQRTEQRDSAMYRCASSLLQGANEQFFGPGTRLTVL.

There are a few counts of this clone. The J gene is TRBJ1-1, the V gene TRBV29-1; D remains unclear. V shed 0 bases and J shed 4 bases, with 3 bases lying between them. Per germline, CDR1 SQVTM and CDR2 ANQGSEA. The CDR3 is 11 amino acids. CDR3: CSVEDSTEAFF. The CDR3 DNA reads as TGCAGCGTTGAAGACAGCACTGAAGCTTTCTTT.

The chain employs TRBV14 and TRBJ2-2, with unresolved D. This CDR3 spans 13 amino acids. V dropped 0 bases and J dropped 8 bases, with 7 bases sitting between them. Germline values: CDR1 SGHDN, CDR2 FVKESK. The CDR3: CASSQDLRGELFF. CDR3 nucleotides: TGTGCCAGCAGCCAAGATCTACGGGGGGAGCTGTTTTTT.

The chain uses TRBV5-1 and TRBJ1-2; D perhaps matches TRBD1 (6 bases). The CDR3 length is 13 residues. V was clipped by 2 bases and J by 7 bases, with 12 bases between them. Germline CDR1 is SGHRS and CDR2 is YFSETQ. CDR3 bases: TGCGCCAGCAGCTTTAGACAGGATGGTGGCTACACCTTC. This sequence encodes CASSFRQDGGYTF.

This chain joins TRBV6-5 and TRBJ2-2, with 8 bases aligning to TRBD1. This CDR3 has 15 amino acids. The germline gives CDR1 MNHEY, CDR2 SVGAGI. V lost 8 bases, J lost 0 bases, and 5 bases stayed unmatched. The CDR3 sequence: CASGMGQANTGELFF. In DNA, the CDR3 is TGTGCCAGCGGGATGGGACAGGCGAACACCGGGGAGCTGTTTTTT.

V gene TRBV5-1 combines with J gene TRBJ2-2; 7 bases map to TRBD1. V was clipped by 5 bases and J by 1 base; unmatched bases: 5. Germline V CDR1 and CDR2: SGHRS, YFSETQ. The CDR3 is made up of 15 amino acids. CDR3 protein: CASSQGVWNTGELFF. The CDR3 region has the DNA TGCGCCAGCAGTCAGGGGGTATGGAACACCGGGGAGCTGTTTTTT.

This clone was seen more than once but under ten times. The gene calls are TRBV7-2 and TRBJ1-2, with TRBD1 matching 9 bases. CDR1 SGHTA and CDR2 FQGNSA come from the germline V gene. J gave up 8 bases and V 5 bases, and 15 bases lay outside the gene matches. CDR3 length: 16 residues. The CDR3 loop reads CASSIGQGMVLRGYTF. In DNA, the CDR3 is TGTGCCAGCAGCATAGGACAGGGGATGGTACTGAGGGGCTACACCTTC.

The gene calls are TRBV5-4 and TRBJ2-3, with a tentative D call TRBD2 (5 bases). Germline V gene data show CDR1 as SGHNT and CDR2 as YYREEE (reference sequence). The CDR3 length is 13 residues. V shed 6 bases and J shed 2 bases, with 10 bases lying between them. The CDR3 DNA sequence: TGTGCCAGCAATCGAGGACTCACAGATACGCAGTATTTT. As protein: CASNRGLTDTQYF.

This chain links TRBV5-1 with TRBJ1-1; D is unresolved. Trimming removed 0 bases at V and 0 bases at J, with 6 bases between. Germline CDR1 reads SGHRS; CDR2 reads YFSETQ. The CDR3 length is 14 residues. This chain's CDR3 is CASSLGHMNTEAFF. CDR3 DNA sequence: TGCGCCAGCAGCTTGGGACACATGAACACTGAAGCTTTCTTT.

This clone was picked up one time. The chain combines TRBV7-8 with TRBJ1-2, with a possible D match to TRBD1 (6 bases). The germline CDR1 and CDR2 sequences are SGHVS and FQNEAQ. This CDR3 spans 13 amino acids. The V end lost 5 bases, the J end lost 4 bases, and 11 bases lay between the germline ends. CDR3 residues: CASSRQGPYGYTF. CDR3 nucleotides: TGTGCCAGCAGCCGCCAGGGGCCCTATGGCTACACCTTC.

V is TRBV5-3 and J is TRBJ1-4; 7 bases fit TRBD1. TRBV5-3 is annotated as an ORF whose role is uncertain. This CDR3 comprises 15 residues. J lost 4 bases, V lost 0 bases, and 3 bases had no gene match. This CDR3 is CARSLGDSGNEKLFF. In DNA form, the CDR3 reads TGTGCCAGAAGCTTGGGGGACAGCGGTAATGAAAAACTGTTTTTT.